This entry describes one T cell receptor (beta chain). The antigen remains unidentified. This specimen belongs to a study of T-cell reconstitution after alpha-beta-depleted transplantation in children. Whole-study results and caveats: Several hundred expanded graft clones reportedly supplied alpha-beta T cells about two months after transplant. There were some patients whose high TCRbeta diversity at day 60 came from surviving recipient T cells and thymic progenitors.

The CDR3 has 14 residues. Trimming took 7 bases from V and 3 from J, leaving 16 bases between them. This sample's TCRbeta library carried unique molecular identifier barcodes. TCRdb analysed the PCR reads with MiXCR anew, one entry per CDR3 protein. Seen here are around 450,000 distinct CDR3 sequences, 10% to 13% observed once, and the top ten hold around 2%. The rearrangement uses TRBV12-3 or TRBV12-4 and TRBJ2-7; a weak D match, TRBD1 (5 bases). This TCR was recovered from a child aged 2-15 years with inherited bone marrow failure, due to receive a stem cell transplant. The sequences come from PBMCs, collected before TCRalphabeta/CD19-depleted stem cell transplant. The CDR3: CASTNAYRFYEQYF. CDR3 bases: TGTGCCAGCACCAATGCGTACAGGTTCTACGAGCAGTACTTC.